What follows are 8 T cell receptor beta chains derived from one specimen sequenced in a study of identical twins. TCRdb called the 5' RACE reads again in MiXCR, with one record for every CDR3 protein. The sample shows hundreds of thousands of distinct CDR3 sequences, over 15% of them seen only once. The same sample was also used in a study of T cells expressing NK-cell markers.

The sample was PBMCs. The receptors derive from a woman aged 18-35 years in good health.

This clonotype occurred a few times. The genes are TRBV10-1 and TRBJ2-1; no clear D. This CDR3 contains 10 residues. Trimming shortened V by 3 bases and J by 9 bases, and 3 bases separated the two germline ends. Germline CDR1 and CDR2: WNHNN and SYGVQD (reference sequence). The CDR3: CASSDSEQFF. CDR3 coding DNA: TGCGCCAGCAGTGATAGTGAGCAGTTCTTC.

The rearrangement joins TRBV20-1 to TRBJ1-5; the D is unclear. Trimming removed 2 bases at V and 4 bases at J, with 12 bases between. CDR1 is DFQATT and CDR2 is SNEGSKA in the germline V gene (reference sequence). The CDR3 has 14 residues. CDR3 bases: TGCAGTGCTAGACCCGGACCCCAGAATCAGCCCCAGCATTTT. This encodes CSARPGPQNQPQHF.

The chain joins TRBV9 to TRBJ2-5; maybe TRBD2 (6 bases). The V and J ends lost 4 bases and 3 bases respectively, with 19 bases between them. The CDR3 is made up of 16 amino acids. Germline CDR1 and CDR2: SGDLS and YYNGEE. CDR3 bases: TGTGCCAGCAGCCTTTCCCCCGGGCGGGGAGAAGAGACCCAGTACTTC. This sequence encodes CASSLSPGRGEETQYF.

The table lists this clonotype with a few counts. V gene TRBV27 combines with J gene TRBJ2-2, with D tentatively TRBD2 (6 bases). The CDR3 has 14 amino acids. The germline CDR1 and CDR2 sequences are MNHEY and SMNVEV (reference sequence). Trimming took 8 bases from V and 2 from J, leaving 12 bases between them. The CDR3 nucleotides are TGTGCCAGCGGGAAGGGACTTAACACCGGGGAGCTGTTTTTT. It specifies CASGKGLNTGELFF.

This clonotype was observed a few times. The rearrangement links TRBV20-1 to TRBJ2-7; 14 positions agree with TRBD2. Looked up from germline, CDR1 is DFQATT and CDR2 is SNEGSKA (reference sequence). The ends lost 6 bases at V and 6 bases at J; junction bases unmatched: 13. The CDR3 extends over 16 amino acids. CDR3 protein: CSASHGTSGSGGEQYF. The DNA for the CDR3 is TGCAGTGCCAGCCATGGGACTAGCGGGAGTGGGGGCGAGCAGTACTTC.

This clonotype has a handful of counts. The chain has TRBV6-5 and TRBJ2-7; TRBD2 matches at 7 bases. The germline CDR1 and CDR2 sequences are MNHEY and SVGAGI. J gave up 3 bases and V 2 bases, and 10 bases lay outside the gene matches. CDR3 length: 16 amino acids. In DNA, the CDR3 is TGTGCCAGCAGTTACCCAGGGCGGGAGCGGAACTACGAGCAGTACTTC. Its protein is CASSYPGRERNYEQYF.

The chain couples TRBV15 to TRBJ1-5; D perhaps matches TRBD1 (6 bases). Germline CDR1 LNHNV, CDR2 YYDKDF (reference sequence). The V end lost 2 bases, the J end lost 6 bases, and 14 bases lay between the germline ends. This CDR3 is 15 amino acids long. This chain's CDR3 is CATSRPTGTAQPQHF. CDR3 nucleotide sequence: TGTGCCACCAGCAGACCTACAGGGACTGCTCAGCCCCAGCATTTT.

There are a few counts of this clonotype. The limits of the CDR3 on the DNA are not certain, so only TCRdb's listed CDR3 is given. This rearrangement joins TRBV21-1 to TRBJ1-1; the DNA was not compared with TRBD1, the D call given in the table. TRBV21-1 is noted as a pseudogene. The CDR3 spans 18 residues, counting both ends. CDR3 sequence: CASSKKQVGSGTNTEAFF.